The clone carrying this T cell receptor (beta chain) was found once. Per the original data handling: Quantification of nucleated cells was approximated via reference gene primer amplification. Generated by immunoSEQ multiplex PCR, the TCRdb table keeps only in-frame clones and is missing some. Clonal size and the V and J genes are those of that table, whereas D and trimming came from the DNA. This table holds 60,000 to 65,000 clones, around 80% found once. This record belongs to a study of blood T cell repertoires in COVID-19. At the level of the study: COVID-19 samples collected from the United States, Italy and Spain covered acute and convalescent phases. The analysed material was cDNA or gDNA that came from T cells, B-cell-depleted T cells, or PBMCs.

Germline CDR1 and CDR2: LNHDA and SQIVND (reference sequence). V shed 7 bases and J shed 4 bases, with 14 bases lying between them. The CDR3 has 14 residues. This clonotype originated in a human donor in a cohort sampled during active COVID-19. Specimen: peripheral blood. This rearrangement joins TRBV19 to TRBJ2-1; D not resolved. Here the CDR3 DNA reads TGTGCCAGTACCGCTCGAGTAGAATACAATGAGCAGTTCTTC. Protein: CASTARVEYNEQFF.